This T cell receptor beta chain was recovered during a study of T cell responses to AZD1222 COVID-19 vaccine. TCRdb's table, derived via immunoSEQ multiplex PCR, lists solely in-frame clones and lacks some. The sample shows roughly 30,000 clones, roughly 78% of them seen only once. In regard to this clone: Its target is unknown.

Regarding the study as a whole: Unmutated variant regions are reportedly the target of nearly half of TCRs that are spike-specific. Seropositivity was recorded at baseline in only a handful of AZD1222 recipients. Repertoire sampling happened only post peak T cell response.

The sample was peripheral blood, taken on day 0 of AZD1222 vaccination. The TCR originated in an adult in good health.

The CDR3 nucleotides are TGTGCCAGCAGCGAGGGGACTAGCGGGAGTGTGGATACGCAGTATTTT. Translated: CASSEGTSGSVDTQYF. The chain combines TRBV9 with TRBJ2-3, with 14 bases matching TRBD2. Looked up from germline, CDR1 is SGDLS and CDR2 is YYNGEE. J was trimmed by 6 bases and V by 3 bases; bases with no gene match: 6. The CDR3 runs to 16 residues. Variable domain in full (rest from reference TRBV9 and TRBJ2-3): DSGVTQTPKHLITATGQRVTLRCSPRSGDLSVYWYQQSLDQGLQFLIQYYNGEERAKGNILERFSAQQFPDLHSELNLSSLELGDSALYFCASSEGTSGSVDTQYFGPGTRLTVL.